Below, 15 T cell receptor beta chains from the same sample are listed, as sequenced in a study of immune evolution from preneoplasia to lung adenocarcinoma (dated by TCRdb to the early 2020s). Library preparation was by the immunoSEQ multiplex PCR assay. TCRdb stores this immuneACCESS table with in-frame sequences only. Part of the clones is absent; in the studies checked, under half of the shortfall reflects unresolved V genes, and no reason is known for the rest. In this sample the table shows around 6,000 clones, over 60% of which occur a single time. The ten top clones hold 2.5% to 3.5% of the sample. Source material: FFPE minimally invasive lung adenocarcinoma tissue. Explained via the paper, the cell subset or site label denotes: micro-invasive lung adenocarcinoma (MIA). These receptors came from a person in their sixties or seventies with lung adenocarcinoma.

This CDR3 reads CASSFRGLEQFF. The CDR3 DNA sequence: TGTGCCAGCAGCTTCAGGGGGCTTGAGCAGTTCTTC. The chain recombines TRBV11-2 with TRBJ2-1, with 8 positions matching TRBD1. The V gene end was trimmed by 3 bases and the J gene end by 9 bases; junction bases not matched to a gene: 1. CDR3 length equals 12 residues. CDR1 and CDR2 from the germline V gene are SGHAT and FQNNGV.

CDR3 protein: CASSLKASGFLVVDTQYF. The CDR3 bases are TGTGCCAGCAGCTTGAAAGCTAGCGGGTTTTTAGTAGTAGATACGCAGTATTTT. This chain joins TRBV5-4 and TRBJ2-3, with 8 bases lining up with TRBD2. Germline CDR1 and CDR2: SGHNT and YYREEE (reference sequence). V lost 1 base, J lost 5 bases, and 15 bases stayed unmatched. The CDR3 runs to 18 residues.

This chain uses TRBV10-3 with TRBJ2-4; maybe TRBD2 (6 bases). Germline V gives CDR1 ENHRY, CDR2 SYGVKD. V dropped 4 bases and J dropped 3 bases, with 16 bases sitting between them. The CDR3 contains 16 residues. CDR3 residues: CAISGGVRSGKNIQYF. Written as DNA, the CDR3 is TGTGCCATCAGTGGGGGGGTGCGGAGTGGCAAAAACATTCAGTACTTC.

The gene calls are TRBV10-3 and TRBJ2-5, with 9 bases lining up with TRBD1. V shed 6 bases, J shed 3 bases, and the junction held 8 bases outside the gene matches. The germline V gene has CDR1 ENHRY and CDR2 SYGVKD. The length of the CDR3 is 15 residues. The CDR3 nucleotides read TGTGCCATCAGGGACAGGGGACAGTTGGAAGAGACCCAGTACTTC. This encodes CAIRDRGQLEETQYF.

The chain uses TRBV27 and TRBJ1-2; TRBD1 is a possible D gene (5 bases). This CDR3 contains 15 residues. The ends were cut back, 5 bases at V and 4 bases at J, with 17 bases in the middle. The germline CDR1 and CDR2 sequences are MNHEY and SMNVEV (reference sequence). CDR3 loop: CASSHGAGKFYGYTF. CDR3 bases: TGTGCCAGCAGTCATGGGGCAGGAAAGTTCTATGGCTACACCTTC.

The V and J genes are TRBV14 and TRBJ2-1, with D tentatively TRBD1 or TRBD2 (5 bases each). CDR1 and CDR2 from the germline V gene are SGHDN and FVKESK. V was clipped by 6 bases and J by 2 bases, with 17 bases between them. The CDR3 is 16 residues long. The CDR3 loop reads CASSWDQRGPYNEQFF. The CDR3 nucleotides read TGTGCCAGCAGTTGGGACCAAAGAGGACCCTACAATGAGCAGTTCTTC.

This chain uses TRBV27 with TRBJ2-1; 9 bases match TRBD2. The junction had 13 bases not matched to a gene; V was cut back by 5 bases and J by 5 bases. CDR3 length equals 17 residues. CDR1 and CDR2 from the germline V gene are MNHEY and SMNVEV (reference sequence). For the CDR3, the DNA is TGTGCCAGCAGTCTCCGTGGAGCGGGGGGCCCCCACAATGAGCAGTTCTTC. It encodes CASSLRGAGGPHNEQFF.

The chain employs TRBV27 and TRBJ2-5; TRBD2 agrees at 9 bases. J gave up 2 bases and V 6 bases, and 4 bases lay outside the gene matches. Germline CDR1 is MNHEY and CDR2 is SMNVEV (reference sequence). This CDR3 contains 14 residues. CDR3 protein: CASRGLANQETQYF. The CDR3 bases are TGTGCCAGCAGAGGACTAGCGAATCAAGAGACCCAGTACTTC.

The rearrangement links TRBV7-6 to TRBJ2-3; 16 bases are shared with TRBD2. The V segment lost 4 bases and the J segment 2 bases; nucleotides outside the gene matches: 9. This CDR3 region has 19 residues. CDR1 and CDR2 from the germline V gene are SGHVS and FNYEAQ. CDR3 DNA sequence: TGTGCCAGCAGCTCCCGGGGACTAGCGGGAGGGTTCTCCACAGATACGCAGTATTTT. Protein: CASSSRGLAGGFSTDTQYF. Looking up the rest from reference TRBV7-6 and TRBJ2-3 gives the full variable domain: GAGVSQSPRYKVTKRGQDVALRCDPISGHVSLYWYRQALGQGPEFLTYFNYEAQQDKSGLPNDRFSAERPEGSISTLTIQRTEQRDSAMYRCASSSRGLAGGFSTDTQYFGPGTRLTVL.

Comment on this clone: Other nucleotide sequences in the sample specify the same CDR3. This chain links TRBV18 with TRBJ2-5; D not certain. Germline CDR1 reads KGHSH; CDR2 reads LQKENI. The CDR3 runs to 11 residues. V lost 3 bases and J 5 bases, leaving 4 bases between the germline ends. The CDR3 DNA reads TGTGCCAGCTCACCCCAGGAGACCCAGTACTTC. This encodes CASSPQETQYF.

V usage is TRBV6-5 and J usage is TRBJ2-1; 12 bases fit TRBD2. The V segment lost 0 bases and the J segment 8 bases; nucleotides outside the gene matches: 2. In germline, CDR1 is MNHEY, CDR2 SVGAGI. The CDR3 is 15 residues long. This CDR3 is CASSYSLAGGHEQFF. The CDR3 nucleotides are TGTGCCAGCAGTTACTCCCTAGCGGGGGGGCATGAGCAGTTCTTC.

This chain uses TRBV10-1 with TRBJ2-3; 8 bases align to TRBD2. The V gene end was trimmed by 6 bases and the J gene end by 1 base; junction bases not matched to a gene: 12. Germline V CDR1 and CDR2: WNHNN, SYGVQD (reference sequence). This CDR3 is built from 17 residues. This CDR3 reads CASSSGTSNSGTDTQYF. DNA of the CDR3: TGCGCCAGCAGCTCCGGGACTAGTAATTCTGGCACAGATACGCAGTATTTT.

This rearrangement joins TRBV19 to TRBJ2-2; TRBD2 aligns across 8 bases. Germline CDR1 is LNHDA and CDR2 is SQIVND (reference sequence). The ends lost 3 bases at V and 3 bases at J; junction bases unmatched: 3. This CDR3 contains 15 residues. CDR3 nucleotides: TGTGCCAGTAGTATGGGCGGGAGGTACACCGGGGAGCTGTTTTTT. This codes for CASSMGGRYTGELFF.

This chain joins TRBV10-3 and TRBJ2-3; possibly TRBD2 for D (6 bases). V was shortened by 2 bases and J by 2 bases, with 14 bases between the two germline ends. CDR1 and CDR2 from the germline V gene are ENHRY and SYGVKD. CDR3 size: 16 residues. The CDR3 is CAISEVTSHTTDTQYF. CDR3 in DNA: TGTGCCATCAGTGAGGTTACTAGCCATACCACAGATACGCAGTATTTT.

The chain couples TRBV15 to TRBJ1-6, with D possibly being TRBD1 (6 bases). Germline lookup yields CDR1 LNHNV and CDR2 YYDKDF (reference sequence). With 5 bases removed from V and 7 bases from J, the gap between germline ends came to 15 bases. There are 15 residues in the CDR3. DNA of the CDR3: TGTGCCACCAGCGCGGGGAGGCAGGGGAATTCACCCCTCCACTTT. Protein: CATSAGRQGNSPLHF.